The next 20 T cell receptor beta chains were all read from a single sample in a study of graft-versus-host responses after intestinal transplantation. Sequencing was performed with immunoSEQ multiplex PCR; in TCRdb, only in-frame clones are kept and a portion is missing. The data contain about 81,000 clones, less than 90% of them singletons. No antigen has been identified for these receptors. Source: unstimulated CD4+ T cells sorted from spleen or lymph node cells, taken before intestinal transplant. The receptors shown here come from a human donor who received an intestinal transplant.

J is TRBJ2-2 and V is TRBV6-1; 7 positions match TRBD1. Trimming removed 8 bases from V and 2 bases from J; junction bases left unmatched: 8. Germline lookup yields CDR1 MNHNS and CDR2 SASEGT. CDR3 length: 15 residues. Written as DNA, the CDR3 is TGTGCCAGCGAGCCGGGACAGCCTAACACCGGGGAGCTGTTTTTT. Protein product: CASEPGQPNTGELFF.

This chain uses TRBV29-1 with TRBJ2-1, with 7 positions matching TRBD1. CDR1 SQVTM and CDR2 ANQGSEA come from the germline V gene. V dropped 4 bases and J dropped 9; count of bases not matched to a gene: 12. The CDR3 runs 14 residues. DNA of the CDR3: TGCAGCGTTGCCAGGGATAAGGCAGGGGGTGAGCAGTTCTTC. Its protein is CSVARDKAGGEQFF.

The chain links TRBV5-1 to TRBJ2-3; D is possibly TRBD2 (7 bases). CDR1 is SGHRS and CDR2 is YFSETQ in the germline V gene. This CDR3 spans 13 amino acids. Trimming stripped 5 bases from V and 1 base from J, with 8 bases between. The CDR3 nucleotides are TGCGCCAGCAGGCGGGGGCGCACAGATACGCAGTATTTT. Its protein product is CASRRGRTDTQYF.

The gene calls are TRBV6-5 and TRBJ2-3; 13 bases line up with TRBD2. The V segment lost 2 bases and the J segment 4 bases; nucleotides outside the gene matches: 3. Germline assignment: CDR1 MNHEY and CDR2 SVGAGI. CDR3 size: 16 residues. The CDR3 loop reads CASSYQLAGGPDTQYF. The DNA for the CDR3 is TGTGCCAGCAGTTACCAACTAGCGGGAGGGCCAGATACGCAGTATTTT.

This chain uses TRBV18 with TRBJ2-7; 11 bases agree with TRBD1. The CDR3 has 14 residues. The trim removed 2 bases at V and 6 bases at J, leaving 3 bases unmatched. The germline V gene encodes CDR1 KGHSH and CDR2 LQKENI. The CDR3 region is CASSPMGQGGEQYF. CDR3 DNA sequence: TGTGCCAGCTCACCAATGGGACAGGGGGGCGAGCAGTACTTC.

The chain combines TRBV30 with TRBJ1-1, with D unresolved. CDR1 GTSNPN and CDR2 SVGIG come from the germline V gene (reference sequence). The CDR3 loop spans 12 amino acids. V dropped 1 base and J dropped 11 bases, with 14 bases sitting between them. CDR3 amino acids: CAWSDGLGGAFF. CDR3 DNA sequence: TGTGCCTGGAGTGACGGCTTGGGAGGGGCTTTCTTT.

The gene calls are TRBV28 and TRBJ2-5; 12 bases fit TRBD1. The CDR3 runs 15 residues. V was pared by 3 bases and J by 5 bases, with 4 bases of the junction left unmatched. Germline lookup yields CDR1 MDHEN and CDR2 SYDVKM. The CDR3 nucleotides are TGTGCCAGCAGTTTCTGGGACAGGGGGCTGGAGACCCAGTACTTC. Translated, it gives CASSFWDRGLETQYF.

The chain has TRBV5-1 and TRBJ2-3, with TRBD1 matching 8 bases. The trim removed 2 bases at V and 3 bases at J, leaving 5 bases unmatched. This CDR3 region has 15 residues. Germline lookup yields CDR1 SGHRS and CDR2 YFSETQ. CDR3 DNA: TGCGCCAGCAGCTTCCACGGACAGGGAACAGATACGCAGTATTTT. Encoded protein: CASSFHGQGTDTQYF.

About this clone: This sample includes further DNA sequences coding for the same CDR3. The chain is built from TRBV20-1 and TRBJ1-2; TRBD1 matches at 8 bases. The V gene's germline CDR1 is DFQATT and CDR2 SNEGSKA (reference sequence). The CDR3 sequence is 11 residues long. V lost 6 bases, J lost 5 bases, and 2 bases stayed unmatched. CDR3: CSARQGYGYTF. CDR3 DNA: TGCAGTGCACGACAGGGGTATGGCTACACCTTC.

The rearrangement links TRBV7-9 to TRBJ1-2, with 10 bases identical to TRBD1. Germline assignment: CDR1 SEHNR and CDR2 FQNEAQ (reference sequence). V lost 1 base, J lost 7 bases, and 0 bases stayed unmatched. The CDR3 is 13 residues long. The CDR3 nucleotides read TGTGCCAGCAGCTTAGGGGACAGGGGTGGCTACACCTTC. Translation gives CASSLGDRGGYTF. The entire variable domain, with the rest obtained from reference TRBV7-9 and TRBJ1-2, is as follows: DTGVSQNPRHKITKRGQNVTFRCDPISEHNRLYWYRQTLGQGPEFLTYFQNEAQLEKSRLLSDRFSAERPKGSFSTLEIQRTEQGDSAMYLCASSLGDRGGYTFGSGTRLTVV.

The CDR3 nucleotides are TGCAGCGCCCAGACAGGGGTCGAGGGCATTCAGTACTTC. It encodes CSAQTGVEGIQYF. The chain employs TRBV29-1 and TRBJ2-4; TRBD1 matches 8 bases. Trimming cost V 7 bases and J 9 bases; bases outside gene matches: 11. The CDR3 totals 13 residues. Germline CDR1 SQVTM, CDR2 ANQGSEA. Filled out from reference TRBV29-1 and TRBJ2-4, the complete variable domain reads SAVISQKPSRDICQRGTSLTIQCQVDSQVTMMFWYRQQPGQSLTLIATANQGSEATYESGFVIDKFPISRPNLTFSTLTVSNMSPEDSSIYLCSAQTGVEGIQYFGAGTRLSVL.

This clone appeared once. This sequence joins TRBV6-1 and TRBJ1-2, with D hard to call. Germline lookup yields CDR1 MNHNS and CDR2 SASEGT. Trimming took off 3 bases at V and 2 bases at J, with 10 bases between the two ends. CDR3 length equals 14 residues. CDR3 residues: CASSDRASNYGYTF. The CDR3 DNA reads TGTGCCAGCAGTGATAGAGCCTCGAACTATGGCTACACCTTC.

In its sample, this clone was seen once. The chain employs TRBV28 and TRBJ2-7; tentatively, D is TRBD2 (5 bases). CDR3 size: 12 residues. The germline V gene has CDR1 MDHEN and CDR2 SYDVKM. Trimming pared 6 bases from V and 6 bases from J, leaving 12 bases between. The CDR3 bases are TGTGCCAGCAGCCCCTTGGGGAGCGAGCAGTACTTC. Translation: CASSPLGSEQYF.

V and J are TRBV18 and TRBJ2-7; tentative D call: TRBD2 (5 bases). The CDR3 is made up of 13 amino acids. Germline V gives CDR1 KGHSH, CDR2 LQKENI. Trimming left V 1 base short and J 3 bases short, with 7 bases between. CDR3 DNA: TGTGCCAGCTCACCACTGGGGAGCTACGAGCAGTACTTC. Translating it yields CASSPLGSYEQYF. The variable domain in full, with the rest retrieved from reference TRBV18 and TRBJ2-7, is NAGVMQNPRHLVRRRGQEARLRCSPMKGHSHVYWYRQLPEEGLKFMVYLQKENIIDESGMPKERFSAEFPKEGPSILRIQQVVRGDSAAYFCASSPLGSYEQYFGPGTRLTVT.

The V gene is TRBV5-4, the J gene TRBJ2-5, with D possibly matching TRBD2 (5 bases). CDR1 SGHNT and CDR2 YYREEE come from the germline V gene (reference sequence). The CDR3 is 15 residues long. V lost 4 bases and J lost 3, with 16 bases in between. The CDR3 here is CASSPGKKPEETQYF. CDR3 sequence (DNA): TGTGCCAGCAGCCCCGGGAAGAAGCCTGAAGAGACCCAGTACTTC. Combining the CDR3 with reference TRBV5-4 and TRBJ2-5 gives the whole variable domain ETGVTQSPTHLIKTRGQQVTLRCSSQSGHNTVSWYQQALGQGPQFIFQYYREEENGRGNFPPRFSGLQFPNYSSELNVNALELDDSALYLCASSPGKKPEETQYFGPGTRLLVL.

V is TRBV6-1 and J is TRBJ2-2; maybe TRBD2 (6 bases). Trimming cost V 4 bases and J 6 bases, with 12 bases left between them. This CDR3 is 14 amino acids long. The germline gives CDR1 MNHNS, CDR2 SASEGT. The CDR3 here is CASSGRDFAGELFF. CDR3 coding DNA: TGTGCCAGCAGTGGCCGGGACTTCGCCGGGGAGCTGTTTTTT.

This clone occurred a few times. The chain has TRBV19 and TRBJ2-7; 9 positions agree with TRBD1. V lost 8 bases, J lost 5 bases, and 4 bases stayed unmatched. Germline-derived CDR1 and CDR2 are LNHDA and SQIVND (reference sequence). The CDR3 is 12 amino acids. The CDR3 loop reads CASRTGGNEQYF. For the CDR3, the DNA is TGTGCCAGTCGCACAGGGGGCAACGAGCAGTACTTC.

The CDR3 DNA follows: TGTGCCAGCAGTTTGGGTGGCGGGACTGAAGCTTTCTTT. It specifies CASSLGGGTEAFF. The J gene is TRBJ1-1, the V gene TRBV27; D uncertain. In germline, CDR1 is MNHEY, CDR2 SMNVEV (reference sequence). V lost 3 bases and J lost 5, with 10 bases in between. The CDR3 has 13 residues.

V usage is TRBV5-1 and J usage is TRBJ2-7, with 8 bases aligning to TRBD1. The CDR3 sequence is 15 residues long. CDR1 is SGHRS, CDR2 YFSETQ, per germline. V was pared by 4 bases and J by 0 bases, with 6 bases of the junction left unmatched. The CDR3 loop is CASSKSTGASYEQYF. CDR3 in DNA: TGCGCCAGCAGCAAATCGACAGGGGCCTCCTACGAGCAGTACTTC.

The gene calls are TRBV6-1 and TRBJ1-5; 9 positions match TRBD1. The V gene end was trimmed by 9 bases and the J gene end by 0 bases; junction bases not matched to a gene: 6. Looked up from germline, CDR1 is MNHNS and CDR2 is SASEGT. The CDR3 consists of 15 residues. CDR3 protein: CASVQGAHSNQPQHF. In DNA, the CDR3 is TGTGCCAGTGTACAGGGGGCGCATAGCAATCAGCCCCAGCATTTT.